Listed here is a single TCR beta chain. Its antigen is still unknown. This record belongs to a study of blood T cells in healthy people across ages. V gave up 3 bases and J gave up 4 bases, with 9 bases separating them. The CDR3 sequence is 14 residues long. From germline, CDR1 is MNHNY and CDR2 SVGAGI (reference sequence). Study conclusions and caveats: Comparison with aged donors showed that long-lived donors had more naive CD4+ cells and higher diversity.

The authors ran a second PCR of about 6 to 11 cycles using a sample-barcoded 5' primer and a J-beta primer mix. Via MiXCR, TCRdb re-called the 5' RACE reads, giving one row per CDR3 protein. The sample has about 640,000 distinct CDR3 sequences; about 54% are singletons. The sequencing sample was made of blood. This receptor was obtained from a man aged 60 to 75 in good health. The rearrangement links TRBV6-6 to TRBJ2-2; TRBD2 might be the D (5 bases). This CDR3 is CASSYQAGTGELFF. The CDR3 DNA sequence: TGTGCCAGCAGTTATCAGGCGGGCACCGGGGAGCTGTTTTTT.